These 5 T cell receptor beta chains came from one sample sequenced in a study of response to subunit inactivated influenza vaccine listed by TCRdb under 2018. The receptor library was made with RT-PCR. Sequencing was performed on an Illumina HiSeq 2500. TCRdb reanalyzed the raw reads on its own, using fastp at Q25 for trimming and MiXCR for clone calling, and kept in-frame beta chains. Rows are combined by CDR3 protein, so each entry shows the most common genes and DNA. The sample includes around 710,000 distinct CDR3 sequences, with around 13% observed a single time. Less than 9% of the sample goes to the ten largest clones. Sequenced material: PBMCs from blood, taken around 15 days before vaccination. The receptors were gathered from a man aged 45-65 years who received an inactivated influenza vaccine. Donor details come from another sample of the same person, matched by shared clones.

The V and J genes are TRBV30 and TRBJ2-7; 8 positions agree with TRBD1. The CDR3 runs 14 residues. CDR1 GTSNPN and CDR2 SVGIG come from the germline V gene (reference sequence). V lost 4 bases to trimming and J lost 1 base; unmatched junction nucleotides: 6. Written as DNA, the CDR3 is TGTGCCTGGAAACGGACAGGGACTTCCTACGAGCAGTACTTC. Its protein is CAWKRTGTSYEQYF.

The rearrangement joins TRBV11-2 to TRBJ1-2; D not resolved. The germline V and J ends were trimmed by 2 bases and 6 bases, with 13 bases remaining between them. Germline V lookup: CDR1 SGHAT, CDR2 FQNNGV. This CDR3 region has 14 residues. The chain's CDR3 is CASSLRYADHGYTF. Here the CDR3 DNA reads TGTGCCAGCAGCTTAAGGTATGCAGACCATGGCTACACCTTC.

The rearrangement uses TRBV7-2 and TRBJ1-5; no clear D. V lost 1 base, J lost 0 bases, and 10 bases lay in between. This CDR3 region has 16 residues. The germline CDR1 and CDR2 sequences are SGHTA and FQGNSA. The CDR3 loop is CASSLVSGNSNQPQHF. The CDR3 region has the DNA TGTGCCAGCAGCTTAGTATCGGGAAATAGCAATCAGCCCCAGCATTTT.

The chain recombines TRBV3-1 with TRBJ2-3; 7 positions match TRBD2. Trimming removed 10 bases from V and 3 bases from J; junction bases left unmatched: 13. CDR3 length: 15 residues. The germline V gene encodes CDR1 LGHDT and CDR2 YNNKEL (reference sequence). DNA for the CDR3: TGTGCCACCTCCAAAGGGAGCGGGACGACAGATACGCAGTATTTT. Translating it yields CATSKGSGTTDTQYF.

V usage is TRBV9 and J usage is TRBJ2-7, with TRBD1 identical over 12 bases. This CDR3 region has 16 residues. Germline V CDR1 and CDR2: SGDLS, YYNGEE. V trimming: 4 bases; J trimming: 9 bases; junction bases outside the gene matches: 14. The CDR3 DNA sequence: TGTGCCAGCAGCTCTAGCTCCGGGACAGGGGGCGCTGGGCAGTACTTC. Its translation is CASSSSSGTGGAGQYF.